The text below deals with one T cell receptor (beta chain). These data come from a study of CD8 T cells in Susac syndrome. Study at large: Among the sequenced Susac syndrome patients, more than five had active disease while 8 or 9 were in remission. Patients with Susac syndrome were therapy-naive, treated with corticosteroids, or treated with intravenous immunoglobulin alone when blood was collected.

The junction had 4 bases not matched to a gene; V was cut back by 5 bases and J by 7 bases. Germline CDR1 SGHTA, CDR2 FQGNSA. This CDR3 has 14 amino acids. Through negative isolation, CD4+ and CD8+ T cells were obtained, while TEMRA cells were enriched using FACS. Random hexamers were used to reverse transcribe the RNA input (about 0.5 to 1 ug). TCRdb called the immunoSEQ multiplex PCR reads again in MiXCR, with one record for every CDR3 protein. The sample shows tens of thousands of distinct CDR3 sequences, approximately 95% of them seen only once. The source material was CD8+ T cells from PBMCs. The TCR sequence derives from a human donor with Susac syndrome. V is TRBV7-2 and J is TRBJ1-5, with 11 bases that match TRBD1. As DNA, the CDR3 is TGTGCCAGCAGCCCCGGGACAGGGGGACAGCCCCAGCATTTT. It yields the protein CASSPGTGGQPQHF.